The clone carrying this T cell receptor beta chain was seen more than once but under ten times. No antigen is known for it. V was cut by 7 bases and J by 8 bases, with 15 bases left in between. The CDR3 covers 13 residues. The sample comes from a study of T-cell memory formation after mild COVID-19. As for the study in general: TCR clusters largely stayed donor specific. Study-wide points: Researchers report contracting CD4+ clones mostly in CM and EM, with CD8+ clones in EMRA. Whereas later expanders leaned CD4+, clones contracting day 15 to 85 showed a balanced CD4/CD8 makeup.

From 5'RACE with constant-segment primers came TCR alpha and TCR beta cDNA libraries that carried sample barcodes and UMIs. TCRdb passed the 5' RACE reads through MiXCR, listing each CDR3 protein once. The table records about 240,000 distinct CDR3 sequences, over 8.5% of them present only once. Sequenced sample: PBMCs or a T cell subset sorted from them (not recorded which). This clonotype was sampled from a man between 18 and 29 years old who had mild COVID-19 (a few samples of this study predate the infection). Cell type and time point are not known. The chain recombines TRBV12-3 or TRBV12-4 with TRBJ2-1, with a weak D call TRBD2 (5 bases). The CDR3 loop reads CASTPSGSDEQFF. CDR3 bases: TGTGCCAGCACCCCATCGGGGTCCGATGAGCAGTTCTTC.